Sequencing of this TCR beta chain was carried out in a study of T cells expressing NK-cell markers. This CDR3 is built from 15 residues. CDR1 and CDR2 from the germline V gene are ENHRY and SYGVKD. TCRdb reprocessed the 5' RACE reads; each CDR3 protein has one entry and no DNA is given. The table gives 130,000 to 150,000 distinct CDR3 sequences; the top ten clones make up about 12% of it. V and J are TRBV10-3 and TRBJ2-3; absent DNA, TCRdb's TRBD1 call cannot be checked. The sequenced sample was blood T cells: a sorted CD56 or NKG2C T cell subset, CD4+ or CD8+ T cells, or bulk PBMC T cells (not recorded which). The receptor comes from a man between 18 and 35 years old in good health. The CDR3 sequence: CAISESEGPGHTQYF.